This T cell receptor beta chain emerged from a study of cytomegalovirus exposure and HLA in healthy donors. The PCR employed 60 Vbeta primers together with 13 Jbeta primers. Sequenced by immunoSEQ multiplex PCR; TCRdb stores in-frame clones only, minus some. In total, the table holds approximately 110,000 clones. CDR3 length: 20 residues. V lost 0 bases and J lost 4; bases outside the gene matches: 16. From germline, CDR1 is SGHAT and CDR2 FQNNGV. This receptor was obtained from a man aged 40-55 years in good health and CMV-seropositive. This sequence joins TRBV11-2 and TRBJ1-4; 8 bases are a match to TRBD1. The sequenced sample consisted of PBMCs. The CDR3 here is CASSLDLTRAGQGNNEKLFF. DNA of the CDR3: TGTGCCAGCAGCTTAGATTTAACCCGAGCAGGACAGGGAAATAATGAAAAACTGTTTTTT.